The 15 T cell receptor beta chains reported below all come from one sample, sequenced in a study of cytomegalovirus exposure and HLA in healthy donors. The primer mix had 60 Vbeta and 13 Jbeta primers. Using immunoSEQ multiplex PCR, the repertoire was profiled, and TCRdb retains in-frame clones only, with some absent. The data hold around 160,000 clones, with 80% to 85% observed a single time. The specimen was PBMCs. These TCRs come from a man aged 50 to 59 in good health and CMV-seropositive.

This clone was observed a few times. The J gene is TRBJ1-1, the V gene TRBV5-4; TRBD1 matches at 8 bases. V lost 3 bases and J lost 7; bases outside the gene matches: 5. CDR3 length: 13 amino acids. The V gene's germline CDR1 is SGHNT and CDR2 YYREEE (reference sequence). In DNA form, the CDR3 reads TGTGCCAGCAGCTCCGGACAGGGCAGTGAAGCTTTCTTT. Translated: CASSSGQGSEAFF.

This chain connects TRBV19 to TRBJ1-5; D remains ambiguous. The V gene lost 7 bases and the J gene lost 3 bases, with 7 bases spanning the gap. CDR1 and CDR2 from the germline V gene are LNHDA and SQIVND (reference sequence). This CDR3 is built from 12 residues. CDR3 sequence reads: CASNLLNQPQHF. The CDR3 DNA follows: TGTGCCAGTAATCTTCTCAATCAGCCCCAGCATTTT.

The rearrangement uses TRBV5-1 and TRBJ1-6; D gene unclear. With 0 bases removed from V and 7 bases from J, the gap between germline ends came to 11 bases. The CDR3 sequence is 15 residues long. The germline V gene encodes CDR1 SGHRS and CDR2 YFSETQ. CDR3 region: CASSLGPPPNSPLHF. Here the CDR3 DNA reads TGCGCCAGCAGCTTGGGGCCCCCCCCAAATTCACCCCTCCACTTT.

This clone was picked up one time. This chain joins TRBV14 and TRBJ2-1; perhaps TRBD2 as D (6 bases). Trimming took off 0 bases at V and 4 bases at J, with 13 bases between the two ends. Germline assignment: CDR1 SGHDN and CDR2 FVKESK. CDR3 length: 16 amino acids. Here the CDR3 reads CASSQDPRGDYNEQFF. The CDR3 DNA sequence: TGTGCCAGCAGCCAAGATCCTCGCGGGGATTACAATGAGCAGTTCTTC.

V usage is TRBV19 and J usage is TRBJ1-4; 9 nucleotides line up with TRBD1. In germline, CDR1 is LNHDA, CDR2 SQIVND (reference sequence). This CDR3 has 15 amino acids. The V and J ends lost 5 bases and 8 bases, in that order; junction bases with no gene match: 9. The CDR3 region is CASSPQGAKLEKLFF. DNA for the CDR3: TGTGCCAGTAGTCCACAGGGGGCGAAGTTAGAAAAACTGTTTTTT.

The chain combines TRBV21-1 with TRBJ2-1; no check of the table's D call, TRBD1, against the DNA was made. TRBV21-1 is a documented pseudogene. The CDR3 runs to 16 residues. As DNA, the CDR3 is TGTGCCAGCAGCAAAGCGCTTGAGACAGGTTACAATGAGCAGTTCTTC. Amino acids: CASSKALETGYNEQFF.

The chain carries TRBV9 and TRBJ2-3; no definite D call. CDR1 is SGDLS and CDR2 is YYNGEE in the germline V gene. CDR3 length equals 15 residues. V lost 2 bases to trimming and J lost 0 bases, with 10 bases between them. The CDR3 loop is CASSVRALSTDTQYF. CDR3 nucleotides: TGTGCCAGCAGCGTTAGAGCCCTTAGCACAGATACGCAGTATTTT.

The rearrangement joins TRBV7-8 to TRBJ1-6; D is uncertain. The CDR3 is 14 residues long. Germline CDR1 and CDR2: SGHVS and FQNEAQ. Deletions cut 3 bases from V and 7 bases from J, with 10 bases between. In DNA, the CDR3 is TGTGCCAGCAGCTTCGTACAGAGAAATTCACCCCTCCACTTT. This encodes CASSFVQRNSPLHF.

The V call is TRBV28, the J call TRBJ1-2; D gene ambiguous. This CDR3 region has 16 residues. V was trimmed by 3 bases and J by 0 bases, leaving 14 bases between them. Germline values: CDR1 MDHEN, CDR2 SYDVKM. The CDR3 coding sequence is TGTGCCAGCAGTTTTGCGGCAGCCAGAGCTAACTATGGCTACACCTTC. Encoded protein: CASSFAAARANYGYTF.

The chain has TRBV5-5 and TRBJ1-4; D not certain. The CDR3 runs to 13 residues. Germline CDR1 reads SGHKS; CDR2 reads YYEKEE (reference sequence). V was shortened by 4 bases and J by 8 bases, with 12 bases between the two germline ends. The CDR3 sequence is CASSPLPGEKLFF. The CDR3 DNA follows: TGTGCCAGCAGCCCACTACCGGGAGAAAAACTGTTTTTT.

About this clone: The germline gene is not matched at one end of the junction; a read error may be the cause. The same CDR3 arises from other DNA sequences in this sample as well. V and J are TRBV23-1 and TRBJ1-5; D is ambiguous. TRBV23-1 is recorded as an ORF, its role being uncertain. CDR3 size: 15 residues. The CDR3 loop is CASTLTFVGNQPQHF. The CDR3 DNA follows: TGTGCCAGCACCTTGACTTTCGTTGGCAATCAGCCCCAGCATTTT.

The chain combines TRBV11-2 with TRBJ2-7, with 12 bases that match TRBD2. V lost 2 bases and J lost 5; bases outside the gene matches: 7. The CDR3 has 16 amino acids. The germline V gene encodes CDR1 SGHAT and CDR2 FQNNGV. The CDR3 loop is CASSLFSRTSGDEQYF. For the CDR3, the DNA is TGTGCCAGCAGCTTATTTAGTAGGACTAGCGGGGACGAGCAGTACTTC.

The rearrangement joins TRBV4-3 to TRBJ2-2, with 13 positions matching TRBD2. Germline V lookup: CDR1 LGHNA, CDR2 YSLEER. V was clipped by 1 base and J by 6 bases; unmatched bases: 2. CDR3 length: 16 amino acids. CDR3 coding DNA: TGCGCCAGCAGCCAAGGGACTAGCGGGGGTTCCGGGGAGCTGTTTTTT. Translated, it gives CASSQGTSGGSGELFF.

The chain uses TRBV4-2 and TRBJ2-3; 12 bases map to TRBD2. This CDR3 has 17 amino acids. The germline gives CDR1 LGHNA, CDR2 YNFKEQ. V dropped 1 base and J dropped 6; count of bases not matched to a gene: 8. The CDR3 reads CASSQALTSGGRDTQYF. The CDR3 bases are TGTGCCAGCAGCCAAGCCTTGACTAGCGGGGGTAGGGATACGCAGTATTTT.

V and J are TRBV5-1 and TRBJ2-3; 11 bases align to TRBD2. The germline CDR1 and CDR2 sequences are SGHRS and YFSETQ. The ends lost 0 bases at V and 4 bases at J; junction bases unmatched: 4. The CDR3 contains 16 residues. The CDR3 here is CASSLGETSGADTQYF. The CDR3 DNA is TGCGCCAGCAGCTTGGGGGAGACTAGCGGGGCAGATACGCAGTATTTT.